These 3 T cell receptor beta chains were sequenced from one sample in a study of beta chain features in type 1 diabetes. Of the isolated RNA, all was reverse transcribed, and so the sequenced material was expressed TCRB transcripts. Method: immunoSEQ multiplex PCR; TCRdb's copy keeps in-frame clones and lacks some. In the table there are roughly 450,000 clones, over 9.5% of which are singletons. Sequenced sample: naive CD4+ T cells from blood. The receptors come from a woman younger than 30 in good health.

The rearrangement joins TRBV28 to TRBJ1-2, with D possibly matching TRBD1 (5 bases). The CDR3 is 11 residues long. Per the germline V gene, CDR1 is MDHEN and CDR2 is SYDVKM. V gave up 4 bases and J gave up 8 bases, with 8 bases separating them. DNA for the CDR3: TGTGCCAGCAGTTCCAGGGTCGGCTACACCTTC. Translated: CASSSRVGYTF.

This clone showed up just a few times. The chain carries TRBV7-8 and TRBJ2-5, with D perhaps TRBD1 (6 bases). CDR3 length: 13 residues. V was pared by 5 bases and J by 4 bases, with 11 bases between. From germline, CDR1 is SGHVS and CDR2 FQNEAQ. CDR3 nucleotide sequence: TGTGCCAGCAGCACTCGGACAGTAGAGACCCAGTACTTC. Its protein product is CASSTRTVETQYF.

This clone was seen only a few times. The chain is built from TRBV5-6 and TRBJ2-6; unclear D gene. Germline values: CDR1 SGHDT, CDR2 YYEEEE. The CDR3 runs to 14 residues. V lost 2 bases and J lost 1, with 4 bases in between. In DNA form, the CDR3 reads TGTGCCAGCAGCTTTTGGTCTGGGGCCAACGTCCTGACTTTC. Its protein is CASSFWSGANVLTF.